This T cell receptor beta chain was recovered during a study of response to subunit inactivated influenza vaccine. A word on this clonotype: Antigen specificity is unknown.

MiXCR was run by TCRdb on the RT-PCR reads, yielding one entry per CDR3 protein. The table lists over 750,000 distinct CDR3 sequences, 21% of them singletons, with 10% in the top ten. Trimming removed 6 bases from V and 0 bases from J, with 11 bases in between. The CDR3 length is 15 residues. Study observations and caveats: Each seasonal flu vaccination may recruit only limited new T cells, authors suggested.

The chain recombines TRBV12-3 or TRBV12-4 with TRBJ1-4; no clear D. The sequencing here drew on PBMCs from blood, taken 5 days after vaccination. This receptor was taken from a man aged 45-60 years who received an inactivated influenza vaccine. The CDR3 loop reads CASRQNYATNEKLFF. In DNA, the CDR3 is TGTGCCAGCAGGCAAAATTATGCAACTAATGAAAAACTGTTTTTT.